This section outlines one T cell receptor beta chain sequence together with its context. This clone's antigen is unknown. There are no base qualities to consult, and no much larger clone falls within one base. Preparation of the library involved the immunoSEQ multiplex PCR assay. Here the immuneACCESS table is served through TCRdb, limited to in-frame sequences with V and J called. Missing clones are a known gap in these copies; in checked studies unresolved V genes cover under half, and the rest lacks a known reason. The table for this sample lists about 200,000 clones; 90% to 95% of them were counted only once. Together, the top ten hold 1.5% to 2% of the sample. The sample belongs to a study of control samples from healthy donors and cancer patients (TCRdb year 2020). The CDR3 spans 12 residues, from the cysteine through the phenylalanine. Just the 36-base CDR3 DNA is kept, in frame starting at base 1. V is reduced by 9 bases and J by 4 bases, leaving a spacing of 10 bases between them. CDR1 and CDR2 are drawn from the germline V gene (reference sequence): LNHDA, SQIVND.

The sequencing sample was made of blood. The sequence derives from a man between 25 and 39 years old in good health. The V gene is TRBV19 and the J gene is TRBJ1-3; no D segment can be confidently identified. CDR3 protein: CASSEGGNTIYF. Here is the DNA: TGTGCCAGCTCGGAAGGAGGAAACACCATATATTTT.